This T cell receptor beta chain was profiled in a study of blood T cell repertoires in COVID-19. This clone came up once. Sequencing used immunoSEQ multiplex PCR; TCRdb keeps in-frame clones, though not all of them. The sample includes about 220,000 clones, 70% to 90% of them seen just once. The CDR3 sequence is 14 residues long. Germline CDR1 and CDR2: MNHEY and SVGAGI. The ends were cut back, 5 bases at V and 6 bases at J, with 16 bases in the middle. This clonotype originated in a woman between 45 and 65 years old with COVID-19, enrolled during active disease. Material: peripheral blood. V gene TRBV6-5 combines with J gene TRBJ1-1, with a tentative D call TRBD1 (6 bases). Here the CDR3 DNA reads TGTGCCAGCAGTACCGGGGGGGGCCGCCCTGAAGCTTTCTTT. Translation: CASSTGGGRPEAFF.